What follows describes a single TCR beta chain. The sample belongs to a study of blood T cell repertoires in COVID-19. Trimming took 4 bases from V and 6 from J; bases not matched to a gene: 10. The CDR3 extends over 15 amino acids. Germline CDR1 and CDR2: SEHNR and FQNEAQ (reference sequence). TCRdb's table, derived via immunoSEQ multiplex PCR, lists solely in-frame clones and lacks some. The profile shows hundreds of thousands of clones, about 85% of them singletons. The sequenced material came from PBMCs or T cells enriched from blood (not recorded which). This receptor was obtained from a woman younger than 35 with acute COVID-19. The gene calls are TRBV7-9 and TRBJ2-7; 9 nucleotides match TRBD2. DNA for the CDR3: TGTGCCAGCAGCTCCGGCGGGGGGGCTTTATCCGAGCAGTACTTC. Amino acids: CASSSGGGALSEQYF.